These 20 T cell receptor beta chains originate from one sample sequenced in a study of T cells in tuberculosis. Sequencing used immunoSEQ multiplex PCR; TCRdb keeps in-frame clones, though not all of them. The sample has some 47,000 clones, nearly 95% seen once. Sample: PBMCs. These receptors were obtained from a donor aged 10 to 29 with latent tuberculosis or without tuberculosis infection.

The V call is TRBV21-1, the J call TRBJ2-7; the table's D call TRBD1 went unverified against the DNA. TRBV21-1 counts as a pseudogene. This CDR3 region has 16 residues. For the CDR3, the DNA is TGTGCCAGCAGCAAAGCGCTTTGGGCCAGAGCCTACGAGCAGTACTTC. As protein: CASSKALWARAYEQYF.

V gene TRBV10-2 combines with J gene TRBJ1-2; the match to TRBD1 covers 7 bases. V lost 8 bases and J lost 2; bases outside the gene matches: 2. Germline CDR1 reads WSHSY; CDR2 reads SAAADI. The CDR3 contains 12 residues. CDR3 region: CASGGQNYGYTF. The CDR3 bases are TGCGCCAGCGGGGGACAGAACTATGGCTACACCTTC.

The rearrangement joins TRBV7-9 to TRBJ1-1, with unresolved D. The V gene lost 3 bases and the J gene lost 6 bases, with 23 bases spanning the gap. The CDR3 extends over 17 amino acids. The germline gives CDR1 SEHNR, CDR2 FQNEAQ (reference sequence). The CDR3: CASSFPWFIGGGAEAFF. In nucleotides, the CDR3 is TGTGCCAGCAGCTTCCCGTGGTTTATTGGCGGCGGCGCTGAAGCTTTCTTT.

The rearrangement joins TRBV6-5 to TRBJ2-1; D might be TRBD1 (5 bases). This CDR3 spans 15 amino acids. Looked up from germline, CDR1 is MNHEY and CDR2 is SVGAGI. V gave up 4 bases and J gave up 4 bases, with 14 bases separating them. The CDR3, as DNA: TGTGCCAGCAGTTCTCGACAGTTACTGTACAATGAGCAGTTCTTC. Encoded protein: CASSSRQLLYNEQFF.

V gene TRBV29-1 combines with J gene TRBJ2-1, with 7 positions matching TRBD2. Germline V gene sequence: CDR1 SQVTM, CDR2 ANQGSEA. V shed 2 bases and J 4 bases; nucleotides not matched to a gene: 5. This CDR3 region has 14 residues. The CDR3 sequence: CSVENGGTYNEQFF. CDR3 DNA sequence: TGCAGCGTTGAAAACGGGGGGACTTACAATGAGCAGTTCTTC.

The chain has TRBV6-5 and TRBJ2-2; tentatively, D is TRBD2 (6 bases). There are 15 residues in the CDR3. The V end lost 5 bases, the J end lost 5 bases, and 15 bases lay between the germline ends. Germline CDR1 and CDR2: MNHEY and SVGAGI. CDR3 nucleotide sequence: TGTGCCAGCAGTCCACCTAGGGCGGGGACCGGGGAGCTGTTTTTT. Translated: CASSPPRAGTGELFF.

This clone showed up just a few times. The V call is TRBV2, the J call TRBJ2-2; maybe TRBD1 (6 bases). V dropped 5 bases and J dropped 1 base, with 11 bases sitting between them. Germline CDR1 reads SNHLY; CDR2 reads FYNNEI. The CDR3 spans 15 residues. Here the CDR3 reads CASSQGTKNTGELFF. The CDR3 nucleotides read TGTGCCAGCAGTCAAGGGACAAAGAACACCGGGGAGCTGTTTTTT.

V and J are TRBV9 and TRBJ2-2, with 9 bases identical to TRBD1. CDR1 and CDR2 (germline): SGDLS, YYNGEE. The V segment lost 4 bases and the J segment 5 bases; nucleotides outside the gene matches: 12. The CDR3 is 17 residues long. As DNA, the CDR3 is TGTGCCAGCAGCTTCGGGGTGGGACAGGGAGATACCGGGGAGCTGTTTTTT. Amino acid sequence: CASSFGVGQGDTGELFF.

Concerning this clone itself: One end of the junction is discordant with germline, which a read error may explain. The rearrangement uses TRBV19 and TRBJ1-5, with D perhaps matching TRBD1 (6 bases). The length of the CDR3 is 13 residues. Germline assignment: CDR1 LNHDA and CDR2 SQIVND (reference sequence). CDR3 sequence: CASGPTGKQPQHF. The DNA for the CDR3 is TGTGCCAGTGGACCGACAGGCAAACAGCCCCAGCATTTT.

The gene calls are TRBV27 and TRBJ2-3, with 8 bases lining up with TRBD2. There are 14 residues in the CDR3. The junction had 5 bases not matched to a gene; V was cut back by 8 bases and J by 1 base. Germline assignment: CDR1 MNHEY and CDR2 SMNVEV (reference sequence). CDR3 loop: CASRSGSGTDTQYF. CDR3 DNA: TGTGCCAGCCGCAGCGGGAGCGGCACAGATACGCAGTATTTT.

The CDR3 DNA sequence: TGTGCCAGCAGCGGGGTGGACAGGAACCTCCACTTT. Its protein is CASSGVDRNLHF. This rearrangement joins TRBV5-4 to TRBJ1-6; 7 nucleotides match TRBD1. The CDR3 extends over 12 amino acids. The germline gives CDR1 SGHNT, CDR2 YYREEE (reference sequence). V dropped 4 bases and J dropped 15; count of bases not matched to a gene: 7.

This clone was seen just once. The CDR3 protein is CASSPGQGGSYEQYF. The CDR3 DNA is TGTGCCAGTAGCCCTGGACAGGGGGGCTCCTACGAGCAGTACTTC. This chain links TRBV19 with TRBJ2-7; TRBD1 agrees at 10 bases. V dropped 6 bases and J dropped 0; count of bases not matched to a gene: 5. In germline, CDR1 is LNHDA, CDR2 SQIVND (reference sequence). This CDR3 region has 15 residues.

Here the CDR3 reads CASGRDTEAFF. DNA of the CDR3: TGTGCCAGTGGCAGGGACACTGAAGCTTTCTTT. V and J are TRBV19 and TRBJ1-1, with D tentatively TRBD1 (5 bases). The CDR3 totals 11 residues. CDR1 LNHDA and CDR2 SQIVND come from the germline V gene (reference sequence). Trimming cost V 8 bases and J 3 bases, with 7 bases left between them.

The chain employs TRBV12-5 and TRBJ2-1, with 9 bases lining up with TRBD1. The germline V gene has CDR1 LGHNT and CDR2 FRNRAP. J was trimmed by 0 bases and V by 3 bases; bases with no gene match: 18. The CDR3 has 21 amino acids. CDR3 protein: CASGFGLYRGPKGDSYNEQFF. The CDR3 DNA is TGTGCTAGTGGTTTTGGTCTGTACAGGGGGCCAAAAGGAGACTCCTACAATGAGCAGTTCTTC.

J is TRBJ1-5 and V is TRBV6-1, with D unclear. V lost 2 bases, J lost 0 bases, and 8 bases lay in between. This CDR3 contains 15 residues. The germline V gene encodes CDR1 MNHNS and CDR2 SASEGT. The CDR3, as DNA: TGTGCCAGCAGTGAACTTGGGCGTAGCAATCAGCCCCAGCATTTT. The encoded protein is CASSELGRSNQPQHF.

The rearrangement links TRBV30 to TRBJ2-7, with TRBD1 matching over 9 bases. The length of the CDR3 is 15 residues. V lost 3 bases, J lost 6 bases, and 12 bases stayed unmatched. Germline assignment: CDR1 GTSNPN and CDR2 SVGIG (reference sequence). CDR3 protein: CAWRKPGTGYSEQYF. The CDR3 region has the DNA TGTGCCTGGAGAAAACCCGGGACAGGGTACTCCGAGCAGTACTTC.

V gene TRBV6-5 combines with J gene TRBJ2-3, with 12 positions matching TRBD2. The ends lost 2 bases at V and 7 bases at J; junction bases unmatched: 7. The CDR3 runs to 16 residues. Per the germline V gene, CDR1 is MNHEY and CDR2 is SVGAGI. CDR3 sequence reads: CASSYQLAGGIYTQYF. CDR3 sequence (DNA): TGTGCCAGCAGTTACCAACTAGCGGGGGGAATATATACGCAGTATTTT.

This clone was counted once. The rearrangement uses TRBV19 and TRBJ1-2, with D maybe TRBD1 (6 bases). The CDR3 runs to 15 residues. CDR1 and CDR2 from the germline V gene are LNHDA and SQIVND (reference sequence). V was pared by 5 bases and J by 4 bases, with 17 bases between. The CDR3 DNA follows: TGTGCCAGTAGTGGAAGGACAGCCTCTTTCTATGGCTACACCTTC. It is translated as CASSGRTASFYGYTF.

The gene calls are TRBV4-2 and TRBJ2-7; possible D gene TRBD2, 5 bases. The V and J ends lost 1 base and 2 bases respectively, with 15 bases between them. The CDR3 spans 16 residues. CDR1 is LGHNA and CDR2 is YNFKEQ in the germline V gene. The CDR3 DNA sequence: TGTGCCAGCAGCCAAGCGATCGCGGGCGCCGCCTACGAGCAGTACTTC. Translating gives CASSQAIAGAAYEQYF.

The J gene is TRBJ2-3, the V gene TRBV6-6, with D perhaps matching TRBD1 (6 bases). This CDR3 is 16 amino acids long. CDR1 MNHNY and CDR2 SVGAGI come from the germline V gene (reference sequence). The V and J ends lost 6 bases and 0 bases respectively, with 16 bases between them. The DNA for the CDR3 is TGTGCCAGCAGGGCCCCGGGACACCTTAGCACAGATACGCAGTATTTT. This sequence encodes CASRAPGHLSTDTQYF.